This entry is about one TCR beta chain. Its antigen is not identified. V lost 8 bases, J lost 0 bases, and 14 bases lay in between. Germline CDR1 SSHAT, CDR2 FNYEAQ (reference sequence). The CDR3 is 15 residues long. The data are from a study of cytomegalovirus exposure and HLA in healthy donors. Study-wide results and limits: A missense variant in DCLRE1C was later tied to TCR beta V- and J-gene trimming. Presence/absence results assume similar sequencing depth per donor, which may not hold. In a later analysis, a genetic analysis reported fewer productive-TCR N-insertions in an Asian-associated ancestry cluster than the cohort average.

Researchers ran the PCR with 60 Vbeta and 13 Jbeta primers. TCRdb's table, derived via immunoSEQ multiplex PCR, lists solely in-frame clones and lacks some. The repertoire has more than 60,000 clones, around 83% of them found once; the top ten carry approximately 17%. The chain links TRBV7-7 to TRBJ1-5, with D perhaps matching TRBD1 (6 bases). This TCR was sampled from a man between 65 and 79 years old in good health and CMV-seropositive. Sequenced input: PBMCs. CDR3 nucleotides: TGTGCCAGCCTCAGGGGCTTGGTTAGCAATCAGCCCCAGCATTTT. Translating it yields CASLRGLVSNQPQHF.